This T cell receptor beta chain was documented in a study of monozygotic twins with inflammatory bowel disease. TCRdb re-called the 5' RACE reads; every CDR3 protein appears as one record, without DNA. The listing records about 300,000 distinct CDR3 sequences. General study results and limits: There was no way to distinguish the different T cell subtypes.

Regarding this clonotype: Its antigen is unidentified.

The germline V gene encodes CDR1 SGHRS and CDR2 YFSETQ. The CDR3 extends over 15 amino acids. This chain links TRBV5-1 with TRBJ2-1; the D call from TCRdb, TRBD2, cannot be confirmed without DNA. This TCR came from a human donor with ulcerative colitis or Crohn's disease, or a healthy co-twin of an affected twin (not recorded which). The specimen was blood. CDR3 protein: CASFPTSGVNNEQFF.